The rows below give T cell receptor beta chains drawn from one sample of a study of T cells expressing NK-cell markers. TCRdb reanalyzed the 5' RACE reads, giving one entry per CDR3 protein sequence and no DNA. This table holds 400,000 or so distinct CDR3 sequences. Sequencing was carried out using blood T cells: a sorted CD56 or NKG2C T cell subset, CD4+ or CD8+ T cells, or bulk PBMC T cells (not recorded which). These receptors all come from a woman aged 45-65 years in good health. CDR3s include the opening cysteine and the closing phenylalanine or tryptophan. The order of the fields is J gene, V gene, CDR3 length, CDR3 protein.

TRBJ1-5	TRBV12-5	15	CASGPGGTPNQPQHF
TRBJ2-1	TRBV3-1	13	CASSQDNLSPPFF
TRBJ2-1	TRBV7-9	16	CASSLAPGQGIHEQFF
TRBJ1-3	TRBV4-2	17	CASSQGRATGGVDTIYF
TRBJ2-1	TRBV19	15	CASDPGPGTYNEQFF
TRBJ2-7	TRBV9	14	CASSVGSISYEQYF
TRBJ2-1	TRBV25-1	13	CASSEPQIHEQFF
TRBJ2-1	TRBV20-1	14	CSARDRLTHNEQFF
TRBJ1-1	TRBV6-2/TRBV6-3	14	CASTHSDRADGAFF
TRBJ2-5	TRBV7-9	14	CASSPINRDQRTYF
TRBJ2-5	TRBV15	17	CATSAGTRSGTQETQYF
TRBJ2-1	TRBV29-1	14	CSVVLASGHNEQFF
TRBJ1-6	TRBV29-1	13	CSGSAGVGSPLHF
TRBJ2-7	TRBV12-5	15	CASGLSRGRFYEQYF
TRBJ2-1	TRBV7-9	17	CASSLGLAGGPGDEQFF
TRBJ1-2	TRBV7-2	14	CASSPLGRDYGYTF
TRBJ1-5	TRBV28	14	CASSSTFGNQPQHF
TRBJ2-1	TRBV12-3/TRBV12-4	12	CASRRAGREQFF
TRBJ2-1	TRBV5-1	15	CASSPGLAGAGEQFF
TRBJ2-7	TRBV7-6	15	CASSTRGESSYEQYF
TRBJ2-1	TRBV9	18	CASSETAGGPGRYNEQFF
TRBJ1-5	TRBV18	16	CASSPEGQGVNQPQHF
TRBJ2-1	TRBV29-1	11	CSVEEGSEQFF
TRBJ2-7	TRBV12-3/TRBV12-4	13	CASRPTQGYEQYF
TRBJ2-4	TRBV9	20	CASSVGAWASERQAKNIQYF
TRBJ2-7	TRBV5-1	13	CASSLRGNDEQYF
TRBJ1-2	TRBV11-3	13	CASSFWGGAGYTF
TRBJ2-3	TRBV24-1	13	CASGDTDTDTQYF